This T cell receptor (beta chain) is from a study of CD8+CD57+ T cells in acquired aplastic anemia (dated by TCRdb to the late 2010s). About the study as a whole: A mean of approximately 3 ug of DNA, ranging from roughly 0.19 to 27.4 ug, was extracted from sorted CD4+ and CD8+ cells. A CD8+CD57+ expansion meant a frequency higher than the mean frequency seen in healthy subjects.

V lost 0 bases and J lost 5 bases, and the count of bases not matched to a germline gene is 3. CDR1 and CDR2, looked up from the germline V gene, are SGDLS and YYNGEE. From the cysteine through the phenylalanine, the CDR3 covers 14 amino acids. Just CDR3 DNA is preserved here, 42 bases in frame from base 1. Patients chosen for sequencing had shown expansion of CD8+CD57+ cells by flow cytometry. All patients had severe acquired aplastic anemia diagnosed by International Study of Aplastic Anemia and Agranulocytosis and Camitta criteria. No patient had received any therapy when blood was sampled. The study deep-sequenced TCR repertoires of sorted CD4+ and CD8+ blood T cells from severe aplastic anemia patients and healthy subjects. Patients were enrolled in the USA under clinicaltrials.gov protocols 00001620, 01623167, 00001397, 00071045, 00081523 and 00961064. Ficoll-Paque density gradient centrifugation was used to isolate peripheral blood mononuclear cells. Before DNA was extracted, CD4+ and CD8+ T cells were sorted using either FACS or magnetic beads.

General conclusions and limits of the study: Around 27 CD8+ CDR3 sequences were found in both patients and controls but appeared to be highly expressed in patients and within the immunodominant clones of the patients. Patients and healthy controls showed no significant difference in CD8+ Simpson's diversity (P=0.060).

Genomic DNA served as template for TCR beta VDJ combination and CDR3 sequence profiling. An Illumina HiSeq 2000 was the platform used for TCR repertoire sequencing. For the original study's pipeline: TRBV/TRBJ rearrangement plots, CDR3 size and DJ length profiles, and Simpson's diversity index were used to assess repertoires. The most abundant DNA sequence in the deep sequencing data was taken as the immunodominant clone. CDR3 amino acid sequences were screened for sharing across subjects and compared with published repertoires and the VDJdb database. TCRdb reran the public reads through fastp at Q25 and MiXCR, keeping productive beta chains. Records with the same CDR3 protein are collapsed into one entry carrying the most frequent genes and DNA. None of the V and J calls come from the authors' own analysis; TCRdb made them. This sample holds 150,000 to 200,000 distinct CDR3 sequences; approximately 50% were observed only once. The ten largest make up approximately 9.4% of the sample.

A note on this clonotype: Its antigen is still unknown. Per-base qualities were not stored, and no clone one base away is much larger.

This receptor chain uses TRBV9 and TRBJ1-1; TRBD1 fits 8 bases in the junction. The receptor comes from a human donor with aplastic anemia. Sequencing was performed on sorted CD4+, CD8+, or CD8+CD57+ T cells (not recorded which) from PBMCs. The sequence in DNA is TGTGCCAGCAGCGTAGGGACAGGGCAGACTGAAGCTTTCTTT. Its coded protein is CASSVGTGQTEAFF.